The T cell receptor (beta chain) described here comes from a study of shared T cell receptors in the human thymus. The assay was immunoSEQ multiplex PCR, and TCRdb's table has in-frame clones only and misses some. The sample holds some 640,000 clones; around 87% are singletons and the top ten take roughly 0.0087%. V shed 4 bases and J 4 bases; nucleotides not matched to a gene: 13. The CDR3 consists of 17 residues. Germline V gene sequence: CDR1 SGHDN, CDR2 FVKESK. The same sample was also used in a study of human thymus T cells. This second report adds: Surgeons resected thymus tissue during corrective heart surgery. Thymic and blood repertoires appeared to carry a bias in their V and J gene usage.

The clonotype comes from a boy less than two years old with a congenital heart defect. The rearrangement joins TRBV14 to TRBJ2-7, with 10 bases that match TRBD2. The sequenced sample consisted of thymocytes. The chain's CDR3 is CASSPGLAGAPKYEQYF. The CDR3 DNA follows: TGTGCCAGCAGCCCTGGGCTAGCGGGAGCGCCAAAATACGAGCAGTACTTC.